The clone carrying this TCR beta chain was detected a few times. The sample originates from a study of human T cells and chemical hapten exposure. TCRdb redid the calling of the RACE reads with MiXCR, one entry per CDR3 protein. The repertoire consists of about 82,000 distinct CDR3 sequences, with roughly 13% occurring once and the leading ten covering roughly 6%. Time point indicated: patch test 3, about 24 weeks after DPC sensitization. Treatment: therapeutic diphenylcyclopropenone sensitization with weekly scalp DPC. The germline CDR1 and CDR2 sequences are LGHDT and YNNKEL (reference sequence). This CDR3 region has 13 residues. Deletions cut 4 bases from V and 3 bases from J, with 6 bases between.

V and J are TRBV3-1 and TRBJ2-2; no clear D. This TCR was sampled from a woman aged 50 to 60 with alopecia areata. Some clones in this sample may be carry-over from other donors' samples. The sample was whole blood, taken in connection with sensitization to the hapten diphenylcyclopropenone (DPC). In DNA, the CDR3 is TGTGCCAGCAGCCTCCTGGACACCGGGGAGCTGTTTTTT. Its translation: CASSLLDTGELFF.